A selection of T cell receptor beta chains follows, all from one sample in a study of technical replicates of blood from a handful of donors. Assay: immunoSEQ multiplex PCR; the TCRdb copy retains only in-frame clones and omits some. This repertoire shows 65,000 to 95,000 clones, approximately 97% found once; its top ten account for around 0.31%. The sample taken for sequencing was T cells isolated from PBMCs. These TCRs come from a human donor in good health. CDR3s include the opening cysteine and the closing phenylalanine or tryptophan.

TRBJ1-3 | TRBV2 | CASSVSGSGNTIYF
TRBJ2-5 | TRBV4-3 | CASSPDMQETQYF
TRBJ2-3 | TRBV7-8 | CASSFSGGKTDTQYF
TRBJ2-7 | TRBV5-1 | CASSVIAGDSYEQYF
TRBJ1-3 | TRBV18 | CASSPNSGNTIYF
TRBJ2-1 | TRBV4-1 | CASSIQLAGASNEQFF
TRBJ2-7 | TRBV11-3 | CASSKEGLAEYEQYF
TRBJ2-2 | TRBV9 | CASSVEVDTITGELFF
TRBJ1-1 | TRBV14 | CASSQLSRDTEAFF
TRBJ2-7 | TRBV9 | CASSVAGGPGEQYF
TRBJ1-4 | TRBV5-5 | CASSDGSGKLFF
TRBJ2-3 | TRBV4-2 | CASSQPSGITSTDTQYF
TRBJ2-7 | TRBV4-1 | CASSHDGRGEQYF
TRBJ2-7 | TRBV9 | CASSVGGRPSTYEQYF
TRBJ1-2 | TRBV10-3 | CAISDPGQSSTNYGYTF
TRBJ2-7 | TRBV11-3 | CASSLKGAYSEQYF
TRBJ2-7 | TRBV9 | CASSVGGRGALEQYF
TRBJ2-3 | TRBV9 | CASSVRGLAAPSTDTQYF
TRBJ1-1 | TRBV28 | CASSPSGLEPYTEAFF
TRBJ2-1 | TRBV7-6 | CASSLGGGRALEEQFF
TRBJ2-1 | TRBV30 | CAWRPLEGTINNEQFF
TRBJ2-7 | TRBV13 | CASSLGGGYEQYF
TRBJ2-1 | TRBV5-6 | CASSGGLAEINEQFF
TRBJ2-7 | TRBV6-1 | CASSEGQESYEQYF
TRBJ1-2 | TRBV4-1 | CASSQGGRYHGYTF
TRBJ2-4 | TRBV29-1 | CSVGGENIQYF
TRBJ2-2 | TRBV30 | CAWSAGTSNTGELFF
TRBJ1-3 | TRBV10-3 | CAIMTGELGGNTIYF
TRBJ2-5 | TRBV11-3 | CASSFGHQETQYF
TRBJ2-5 | TRBV11-2 | CASSLTASGIQTQYF
TRBJ1-1 | TRBV6-4 | CASRKSRDRENTEAFF
TRBJ1-5 | TRBV15 | CATSLGQVNQPQHF
TRBJ2-5 | TRBV7-3 | CASRTSGRETQYF
TRBJ1-5 | TRBV28 | CASSLYVRGGTGLSSNQPQHF
TRBJ2-1 | TRBV19 | CASSPGTSGYNEQFF
TRBJ1-1 | TRBV5-4 | CASSSRQGRMDTEAFF
TRBJ2-7 | TRBV29-1 | CSVEQQGDGEQYF
TRBJ2-2 | TRBV2 | CASSEELLNTGELFF
TRBJ2-3 | TRBV9 | CASSVEGPGLTDTQYF
TRBJ1-2 | TRBV14 | CASRPTGVATFNYGYTF
TRBJ2-7 | TRBV5-1 | CASSLPGLLGYEQYF
TRBJ2-5 | TRBV19 | CASSDQGAQETQYF
TRBJ1-1 | TRBV10-3 | CAISTLRDRGMITEAFF
TRBJ2-1 | TRBV28 | CASSLRVAGGGEQFF
TRBJ1-4 | TRBV5-1 | CASRSNEKLFF
TRBJ1-3 | TRBV4-1 | CASKAGQGVYSGNTIYF
TRBJ2-7 | TRBV11-3 | CASSSGLAGGRGYEQYF
TRBJ1-1 | TRBV27 | CASSPAEVNTEAFF